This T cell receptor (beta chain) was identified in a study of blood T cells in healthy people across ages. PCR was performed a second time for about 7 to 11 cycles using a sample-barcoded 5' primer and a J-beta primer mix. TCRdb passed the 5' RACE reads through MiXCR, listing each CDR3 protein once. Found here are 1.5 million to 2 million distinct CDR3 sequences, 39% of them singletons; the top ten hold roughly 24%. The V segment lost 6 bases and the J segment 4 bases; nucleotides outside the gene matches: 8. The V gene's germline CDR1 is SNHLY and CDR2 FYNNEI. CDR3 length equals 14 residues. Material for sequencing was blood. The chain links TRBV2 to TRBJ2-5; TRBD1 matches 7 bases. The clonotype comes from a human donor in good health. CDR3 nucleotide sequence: TGTGCCAGCAGGGACAGGCTCTTCGGAGAGACCCAGTACTTC. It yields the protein CASRDRLFGETQYF.